This record concerns one T cell receptor (beta chain) sequence. Its target is unknown. The TCR beta cDNA libraries contained unique molecular identifiers. Researchers reported 400,000 to 550,000 cDNA molecules coming from approximately 1 to 10 million T cells. Each CDR3 protein gets one entry after TCRdb re-called the PCR reads with MiXCR. The sample includes about 540,000 distinct CDR3 sequences, under 40% of them seen just once. These data come from a study of post-analysis software for immune sequencing data. On the study more broadly: As for disease course, relapsing-remitting, secondary progressive and progressive-relapsing multiple sclerosis were all included.

The study, taken as a whole, reports: Patients had higher frequencies than controls of five TRBV segments, including TRBV5-6, TRBV5-1 and TRBV20-1. Normalized Chao1 diversity was significantly reduced in patients versus controls. Strong co-clustering by F measure was evident for samples that had been prepared in the same batch.

Unmatched junction bases numbered 5, after V lost 1 base and J lost 5 bases. Germline V gene lookup returns CDR1 SGHDT and CDR2 YYEEEE. The CDR3 loop spans 15 amino acids. Sequences were obtained from blood. This sequence was found in a girl under 18 with multiple sclerosis. The rearrangement uses TRBV5-6 and TRBJ2-3, with 9 positions matching TRBD1. CDR3 loop: CASSLLRTGVDTQYF. The DNA for the CDR3 is TGTGCCAGCAGCTTGCTTCGGACAGGGGTAGATACGCAGTATTTT.